The present entry profiles one TCR beta chain with its context. The CDR3 consists of 12 residues. With 6 bases clipped from V and 8 bases from J, the junction kept 6 bases outside the gene matches. Looked up from germline, CDR1 is MNHEY and CDR2 is SVGEGT. This sample is part of a study of blood T cell repertoires in COVID-19. Study context: The origin of the acute and convalescent COVID-19 samples was the United States, Italy and Spain. Sample material is recorded as cDNA or gDNA derived from T cells, B-cell-depleted T cells, or PBMCs.

As handled by the study authors: It was from reference gene primer amplification that nucleated cell counts were estimated. The table came from immunoSEQ multiplex PCR; TCRdb's copy has only in-frame clones and leaves some out. The V and J calls and the clone size are those of that table, but D and trimming were determined from the DNA. The sample holds more than 85,000 clones, roughly 85% seen once. Source material: peripheral blood. This TCR was recovered from an elderly woman with active or convalescent COVID-19. The chain recombines TRBV6-2 or TRBV6-3 with TRBJ1-2; 7 nucleotides match TRBD1. CDR3 in DNA: TGTGCCAGCAGCGACAGGGTGAACGGCTACACCTTC. As protein: CASSDRVNGYTF.